The 15 T cell receptor beta chains in this list originate from one sample, sequenced in a study of cytomegalovirus exposure and HLA in healthy donors. PCR amplification relied on 60 Vbeta primers (plus 13 Jbeta primers). Some clones are missing from TCRdb's copy, which holds only in-frame ones; the method was immunoSEQ multiplex PCR. The table lists approximately 79,000 clones, 78% of them singletons. What was sequenced was PBMCs. Receptor source: a man between 40 and 49 years old in good health and CMV-seronegative.

The gene calls are TRBV5-6 and TRBJ2-1; tentative D call: TRBD1 (6 bases). This CDR3 has 14 amino acids. Germline V CDR1 and CDR2: SGHDT, YYEEEE. The ends were cut back, 3 bases at V and 6 bases at J, with 13 bases in the middle. The CDR3 reads CASSSQTGGNEQFF. Here the CDR3 DNA reads TGTGCCAGCAGCTCCCAGACAGGCGGCAATGAGCAGTTCTTC.

V is TRBV19 and J is TRBJ2-7; 9 bases line up with TRBD1. This CDR3 contains 14 residues. Losses at the gene ends were 4 bases for V and 1 base for J; bases not matched to a gene: 2. Germline CDR1 and CDR2: LNHDA and SQIVND (reference sequence). This CDR3 is CASSRDRASYEQYF. The CDR3 DNA follows: TGTGCCAGTAGTAGGGACAGGGCTTCCTACGAGCAGTACTTC.

This chain connects TRBV14 to TRBJ2-2, with D maybe TRBD2 (5 bases). CDR1 and CDR2 (germline): SGHDN, FVKESK. This CDR3 has 13 amino acids. The germline V and J ends were trimmed by 5 bases and 6 bases, with 10 bases remaining between them. The CDR3 coding sequence is TGTGCCAGCAGCGCACTAGGCCCCGGGGAGCTGTTTTTT. Its protein product is CASSALGPGELFF.

The rearrangement links TRBV11-3 to TRBJ1-1, with 9 nucleotides matching TRBD1. The V segment lost 5 bases and the J segment 1 base; nucleotides outside the gene matches: 17. Germline CDR1 SGHNT, CDR2 YENEEA. The CDR3 loop spans 19 amino acids. The DNA for the CDR3 is TGTGCCAGCAGCGAACAGGGGGCGGGGGCTATCCTTAGGAACACTGAAGCTTTCTTT. Its translation is CASSEQGAGAILRNTEAFF.

CDR3 protein: CASSLVGALAGNTIYF. The CDR3 nucleotides are TGCGCCAGCAGCTTGGTTGGGGCGCTCGCTGGAAACACCATATATTTT. The chain recombines TRBV5-1 with TRBJ1-3; a possible D gene is TRBD1 (5 bases). The length of the CDR3 is 16 residues. The ends were cut back, 0 bases at V and 2 bases at J, with 12 bases in the middle. In germline, CDR1 is SGHRS, CDR2 YFSETQ.

The genes are TRBV25-1 and TRBJ2-1; no reliable D call. The length of the CDR3 is 16 residues. Germline V gives CDR1 MGHDK, CDR2 SYGVNS. V shed 5 bases and J shed 2 bases, with 16 bases lying between them. In nucleotides, the CDR3 is TGTGCCAGCAGTCCGTATCCGAGCCATACCTACAATGAGCAGTTCTTC. It codes for CASSPYPSHTYNEQFF.

V usage is TRBV5-1 and J usage is TRBJ2-3; TRBD1 might be the D (5 bases). Germline lookup yields CDR1 SGHRS and CDR2 YFSETQ. The CDR3 is made up of 15 amino acids. V lost 0 bases, J lost 2 bases, and 10 bases lay in between. The CDR3, as DNA: TGCGCCAGCAGCTTGGGGCAGGGTCTCACAGATACGCAGTATTTT. Encoded protein: CASSLGQGLTDTQYF.

The chain employs TRBV5-1 and TRBJ2-3, with TRBD2 matching 12 bases. CDR3 length equals 15 residues. J gave up 1 base and V 8 bases, and 5 bases lay outside the gene matches. Germline assignment: CDR1 SGHRS and CDR2 YFSETQ. CDR3 DNA sequence: TGCGCCAGGCCGACTAGCGGGAGTGGCACAGATACGCAGTATTTT. Its translation is CARPTSGSGTDTQYF.

This chain connects TRBV7-8 to TRBJ2-1; 8 bases map to TRBD2. There are 17 residues in the CDR3. Germline CDR1 is SGHVS and CDR2 is FQNEAQ. V trimming: 4 bases; J trimming: 7 bases; junction bases outside the gene matches: 15. The CDR3 bases are TGTGCCAGCAGCTGGTGGCCGCGGGAGGCCCGCGGGAATGAGCAGTTCTTC. Protein sequence: CASSWWPREARGNEQFF.

This chain uses TRBV7-9 with TRBJ2-7; D not certain. Between the trimmed V and J ends, which lost 5 bases and 2 bases, there was a span of 10 bases. Germline CDR1 is SEHNR and CDR2 is FQNEAQ (reference sequence). The CDR3 is made up of 13 amino acids. The CDR3 sequence: CASSQPIAYEQYF. Written as DNA, the CDR3 is TGTGCCAGCAGCCAACCGATAGCCTACGAGCAGTACTTC.

The table lists this clone with a count of one. The rearrangement links TRBV20-1 to TRBJ2-7; 7 bases fit TRBD1. Germline V gene sequence: CDR1 DFQATT, CDR2 SNEGSKA (reference sequence). V dropped 8 bases and J dropped 5; count of bases not matched to a gene: 6. The CDR3 is made up of 11 amino acids. The CDR3 DNA sequence: TGCAGTCCCCGACAGGGCAACGAGCAGTACTTC. Its protein product is CSPRQGNEQYF.

The chain has TRBV15 and TRBJ1-4; maybe TRBD1 (5 bases). V was trimmed by 3 bases and J by 7 bases, leaving 18 bases between them. Germline loops: CDR1 LNHNV, CDR2 YYDKDF (reference sequence). CDR3 length: 16 residues. Here the CDR3 DNA reads TGTGCCACCAGCAGTCGAGCGGGGGGACGTGGTGAAAAACTGTTTTTT. Translating gives CATSSRAGGRGEKLFF.

This clone was recorded a few times. V gene TRBV27 combines with J gene TRBJ1-5; tentative D call: TRBD1 (6 bases). The CDR3 length is 16 residues. The germline V gene has CDR1 MNHEY and CDR2 SMNVEV (reference sequence). V gave up 1 base and J gave up 2 bases, with 12 bases separating them. CDR3 DNA sequence: TGTGCCAGCAGTTTATTTCCATCAGGGGGCAATCAGCCCCAGCATTTT. Its protein is CASSLFPSGGNQPQHF.

This clone was detected once. The chain links TRBV10-3 to TRBJ2-3; tentative D call: TRBD2 (5 bases). CDR3 length equals 13 residues. The germline CDR1 and CDR2 sequences are ENHRY and SYGVKD. V dropped 0 bases and J dropped 4 bases, with 5 bases sitting between them. This CDR3 reads CAISESGADTQYF. CDR3 in DNA: TGTGCCATCAGTGAGTCCGGGGCAGATACGCAGTATTTT.

V and J are TRBV5-5 and TRBJ1-5; D is unclear. V was cut by 2 bases and J by 0 bases, with 6 bases left in between. This CDR3 is 14 amino acids long. CDR1 is SGHKS and CDR2 is YYEKEE in the germline V gene (reference sequence). CDR3 sequence reads: CASSLALSNQPQHF. The DNA of the CDR3 is TGTGCCAGCAGCTTAGCGCTTAGCAATCAGCCCCAGCATTTT. The full variable domain, its missing parts supplied by reference TRBV5-5 and TRBJ1-5, is DAGVTQSPTHLIKTRGQQVTLRCSPISGHKSVSWYQQVLGQGPQFIFQYYEKEERGRGNFPDRFSARQFPNYSSELNVNALLLGDSALYLCASSLALSNQPQHFGDGTRLSIL.